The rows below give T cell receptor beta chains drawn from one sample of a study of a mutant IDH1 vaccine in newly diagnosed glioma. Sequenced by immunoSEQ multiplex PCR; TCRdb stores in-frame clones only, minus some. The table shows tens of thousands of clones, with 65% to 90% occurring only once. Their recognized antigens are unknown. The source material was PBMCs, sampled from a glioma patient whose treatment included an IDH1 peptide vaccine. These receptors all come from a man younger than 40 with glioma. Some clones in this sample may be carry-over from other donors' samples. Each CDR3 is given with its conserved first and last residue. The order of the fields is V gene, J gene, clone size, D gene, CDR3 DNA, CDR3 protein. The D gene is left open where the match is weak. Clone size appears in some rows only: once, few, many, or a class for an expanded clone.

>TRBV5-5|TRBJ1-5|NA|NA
TGTGCCAGCAGCTTGCTGAATAGCAATCAGCCCCAGCATTTT
CASSLLNSNQPQHF
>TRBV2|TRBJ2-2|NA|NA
TGTGCCAGCAGTGAATTTGGCAGTCAGGCCGGGGAGCTGTTTTTT
CASSEFGSQAGELFF
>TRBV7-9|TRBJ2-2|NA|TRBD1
TGTGCCAGCAGCCTGACAGGGTCGGGGGAGCTGTTTTTT
CASSLTGSGELFF
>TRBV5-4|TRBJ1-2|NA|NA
TGTGCCAGCAGCTTGGCCGGGGGTGGGGCGTACTATGGCTACACCTTC
CASSLAGGGAYYGYTF
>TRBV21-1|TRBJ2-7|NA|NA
TGTGCCAGCAGCAACAGCCGAAGTAATAGCTCCTACGAGCAGTACTTC
CASSNSRSNSSYEQYF
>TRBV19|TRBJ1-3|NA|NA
TGTGCCAGTAGTATCGGTGCGGGCCCAGGAAACACCATATATTTT
CASSIGAGPGNTIYF
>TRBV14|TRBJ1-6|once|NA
TGTGCCAGCAGCCTTCAGGGAAATTCACCCCTCCACTTT
CASSLQGNSPLHF
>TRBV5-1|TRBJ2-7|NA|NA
TGCGCCAGCAGCTTGGGGCAGGGCCCCTACGAGCAGTACTTC
CASSLGQGPYEQYF
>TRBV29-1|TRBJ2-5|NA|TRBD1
TGCAGCGTTGAAGATCCCGGGACAGAAAGGCAAGAGACCCAGTACTTC
CSVEDPGTERQETQYF
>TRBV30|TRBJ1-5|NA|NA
TGTGCCTGGACGGCAGGGACTAATCAGCCCCAGCATTTT
CAWTAGTNQPQHF
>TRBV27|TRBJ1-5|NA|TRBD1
TGTGCCAGCAGTTTCCAGGGGGGCAATCAGCCCCAGCATTTT
CASSFQGGNQPQHF
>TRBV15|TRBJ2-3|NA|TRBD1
TGTGCCACCAGCAGAGGAGGGACAGGGGGATCGAATACGCAGTATTTT
CATSRGGTGGSNTQYF
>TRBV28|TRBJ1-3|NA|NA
TGTGCCAGCAGTGCCAGGAGGGCTGGAAACACCATATATTTT
CASSARRAGNTIYF
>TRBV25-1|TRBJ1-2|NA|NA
TGTGCCAGCTCGGGGGGAGCCCTCTATGGCTACACCTTC
CASSGGALYGYTF
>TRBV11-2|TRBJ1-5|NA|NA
TGTGCCAGCAGCAGTAACGGACACAATAGCAATCAGCCCCAGCATTTT
CASSSNGHNSNQPQHF
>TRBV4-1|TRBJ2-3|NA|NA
TGCGCCAGCAGCCACGACCCCAGGGATACGCAGTATTTT
CASSHDPRDTQYF
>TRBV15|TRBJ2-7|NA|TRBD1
TGTGCCACCAGCAGAGTCTTGTCAGGGGGCGAGCAGTACTTC
CATSRVLSGGEQYF
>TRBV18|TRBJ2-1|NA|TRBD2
TGTGCCAGCTCAGCTATTCTAGCGGGGGCAGGTGAGCAGTTCTTC
CASSAILAGAGEQFF
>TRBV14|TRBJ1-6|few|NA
TGTGCCAGCAGCCAAGAAGTCGGCGGGAGTGGATCCTATAATTCACCCCTCCACTTT
CASSQEVGGSGSYNSPLHF
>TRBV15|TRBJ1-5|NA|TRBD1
TGTGCCACCAGCAAAGACAGGGGCAGCAATCAGCCCCAGCATTTT
CATSKDRGSNQPQHF
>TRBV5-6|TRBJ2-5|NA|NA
TGTGCCAGCAGGAGATTGTACCAAGAGACCCAGTACTTC
CASRRLYQETQYF
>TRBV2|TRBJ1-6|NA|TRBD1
TGTGCCAGCAGTGAATCGGTGGGACAGATTAATTCACCCCTCCACTTT
CASSESVGQINSPLHF
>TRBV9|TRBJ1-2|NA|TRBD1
TGTGCCAGCACCGGACAGGGTTATGGCTACACCTTC
CASTGQGYGYTF
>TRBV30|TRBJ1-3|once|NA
TGTGCTATTAAGGGCCTCTGGGGGGTCCCGGACACCATATATTTT
CAIKGLWGVPDTIYF
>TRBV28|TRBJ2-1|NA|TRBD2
TGTGCCAGCAGGACGAAGCGGGGGCCATCCTACAATGAGCAGTTCTTC
CASRTKRGPSYNEQFF
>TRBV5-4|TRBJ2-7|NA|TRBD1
TGTGCCAGCAGCTACCGGATAGGGACAGGGGGCGTTTTTCGCGAGCAGTACTTC
CASSYRIGTGGVFREQYF
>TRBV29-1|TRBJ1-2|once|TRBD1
TGCAGCGTCCCACAGGGGATTCATGGCTACACCTTC
CSVPQGIHGYTF
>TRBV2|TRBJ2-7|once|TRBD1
TGTGCCAGCTGGACAGGGGACCTTCTCTACGAGCAGTACTTC
CASWTGDLLYEQYF
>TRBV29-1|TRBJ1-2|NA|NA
TGCAGCGTTGAAAGCAACGGCAGGGTGGATGGCTACACCTTC
CSVESNGRVDGYTF
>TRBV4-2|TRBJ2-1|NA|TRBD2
TGTGCCAGCAGCCGCGGACTAGCGGGGGCCCCCTCCTACAATGAGCAGTTCTTC
CASSRGLAGAPSYNEQFF
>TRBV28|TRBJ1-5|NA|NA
TGTGCCAGCAGTCCGCCCGGGGGGCTGGGGCAGCCCCAGCATTTT
CASSPPGGLGQPQHF
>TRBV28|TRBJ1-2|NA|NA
TGTGCCACAGGTTCCGGCTACACCTTC
CATGSGYTF
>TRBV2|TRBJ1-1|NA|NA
TGTGCCAGCAGTGACGGGACACCATCGGTAGCTTTCTTT
CASSDGTPSVAFF
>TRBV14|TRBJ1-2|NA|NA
TGTGCCAGCAGCCCCGGGACAAGCTATGGCTACACCTTC
CASSPGTSYGYTF
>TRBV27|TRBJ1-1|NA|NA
TGTGCCAGCAGTATGAACAGGGCGGGCACTGAAGCTTTCTTT
CASSMNRAGTEAFF
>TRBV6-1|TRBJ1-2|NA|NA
TGTGCCAGCAGTGAAGCGGCAGGGAATGCTGGCTATGGCTACACCTTC
CASSEAAGNAGYGYTF
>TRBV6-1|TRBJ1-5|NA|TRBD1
TGTGCCAGCAGTGAATGGGGACAGCCGAATCAGCCCCAGCATTTT
CASSEWGQPNQPQHF
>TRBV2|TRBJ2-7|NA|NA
TGTGCCAGCAGTGAAATCAACTCCTACGAGCAGTACTTC
CASSEINSYEQYF
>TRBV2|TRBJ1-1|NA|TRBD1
TGTGCCAGCAGGGGGCCTTCTACAACAGGGGGCACTGAAGCTTTCTTT
CASRGPSTTGGTEAFF
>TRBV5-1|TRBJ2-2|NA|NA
TGCGCCAGCAGCTTGCAGGGAAGGAGCACCGGGGAGCTGTTTTTT
CASSLQGRSTGELFF
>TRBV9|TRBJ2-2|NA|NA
TGTGCTAGCAGCGTAGACAGTCACACCGGGGAGCTGTTTTTT
CASSVDSHTGELFF
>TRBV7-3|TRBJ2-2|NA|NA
TGTGCCAGCAGCTTAATACGTCACGGGGTCAGCACCGGGGAGCTGTTTTTT
CASSLIRHGVSTGELFF
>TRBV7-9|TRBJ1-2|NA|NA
TGTGCCAGCAGCTTAGTCATGGGTTTGGAAGGCTACACCTTC
CASSLVMGLEGYTF
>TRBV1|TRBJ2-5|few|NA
TGCACCAGCAGCCAGGATAGAGAGACCCAGTACTTC
CTSSQDRETQYF
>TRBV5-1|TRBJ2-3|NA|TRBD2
TGCGCCAGCAGCGGGGGACTAGCGGGCACAGATACGCAGTATTTT
CASSGGLAGTDTQYF